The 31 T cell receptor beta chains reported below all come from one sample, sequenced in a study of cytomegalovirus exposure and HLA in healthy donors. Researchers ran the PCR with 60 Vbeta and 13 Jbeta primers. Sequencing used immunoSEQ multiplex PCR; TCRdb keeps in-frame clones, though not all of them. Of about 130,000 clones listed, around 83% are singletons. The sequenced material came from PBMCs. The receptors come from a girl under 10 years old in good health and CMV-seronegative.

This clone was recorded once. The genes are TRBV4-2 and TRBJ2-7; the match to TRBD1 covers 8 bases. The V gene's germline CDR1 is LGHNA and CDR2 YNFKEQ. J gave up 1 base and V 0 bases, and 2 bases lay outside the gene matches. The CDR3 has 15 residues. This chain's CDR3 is CASSQEDRGSYEQYF. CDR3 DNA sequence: TGTGCCAGCAGCCAAGAAGACAGGGGTTCCTACGAGCAGTACTTC.

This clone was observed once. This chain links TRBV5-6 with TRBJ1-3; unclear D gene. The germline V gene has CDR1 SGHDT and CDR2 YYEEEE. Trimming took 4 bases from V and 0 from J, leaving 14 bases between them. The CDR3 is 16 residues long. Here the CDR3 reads CASSAFPGLSGNTIYF. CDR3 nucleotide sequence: TGTGCCAGCAGCGCGTTTCCTGGGCTCTCTGGAAACACCATATATTTT. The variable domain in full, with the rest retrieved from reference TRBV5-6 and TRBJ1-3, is DAGVTQSPTHLIKTRGQQVTLRCSPKSGHDTVSWYQQALGQGPQFIFQYYEEEERQRGNFPDRFSGHQFPNYSSELNVNALLLGDSALYLCASSAFPGLSGNTIYFGEGSWLTVV.

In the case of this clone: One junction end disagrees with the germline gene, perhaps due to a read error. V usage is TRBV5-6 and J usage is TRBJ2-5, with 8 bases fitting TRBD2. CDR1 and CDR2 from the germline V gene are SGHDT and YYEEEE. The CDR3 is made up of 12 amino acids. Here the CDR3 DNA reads TGTGCCAGCAGCTCGGGACTAGAGGAGGCCAACTTC. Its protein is CASSSGLEEANF.

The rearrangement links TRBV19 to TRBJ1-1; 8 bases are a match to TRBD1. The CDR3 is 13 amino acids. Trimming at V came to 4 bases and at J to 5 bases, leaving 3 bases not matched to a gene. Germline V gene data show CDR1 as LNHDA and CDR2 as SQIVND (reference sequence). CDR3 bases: TGTGCCAGTAGTAGGACAGGGCGAACTGAAGCTTTCTTT. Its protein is CASSRTGRTEAFF. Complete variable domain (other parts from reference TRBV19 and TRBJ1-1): DGGITQSPKYLFRKEGQNVTLSCEQNLNHDAMYWYRQDPGQGLRLIYYSQIVNDFQKGDIAEGYSVSREKKESFPLTVTSAQKNPTAFYLCASSRTGRTEAFFGQGTRLTVV.

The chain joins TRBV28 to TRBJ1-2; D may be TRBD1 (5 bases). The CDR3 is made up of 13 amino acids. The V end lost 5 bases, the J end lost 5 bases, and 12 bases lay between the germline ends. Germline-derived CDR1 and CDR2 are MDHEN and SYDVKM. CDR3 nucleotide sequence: TGTGCCAGCAGTGTCCCGGGGGAGTATGGCTACACCTTC. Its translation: CASSVPGEYGYTF.

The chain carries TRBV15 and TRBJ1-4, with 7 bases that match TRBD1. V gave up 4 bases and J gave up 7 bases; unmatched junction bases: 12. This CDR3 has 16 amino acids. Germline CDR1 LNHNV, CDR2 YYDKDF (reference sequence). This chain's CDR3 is CATSTWGDRAGEKLFF. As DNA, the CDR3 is TGTGCCACCAGCACCTGGGGCGACAGGGCCGGTGAAAAACTGTTTTTT.

The CDR3 loop is CASSLLGGTEAFF. DNA for the CDR3: TGCGCCAGCAGCTTGTTAGGGGGCACTGAAGCTTTCTTT. The chain couples TRBV5-1 to TRBJ1-1; D is perhaps TRBD1 (6 bases). Germline values: CDR1 SGHRS, CDR2 YFSETQ. With 1 base removed from V and 4 bases from J, the gap between germline ends came to 8 bases. The CDR3 contains 13 residues. Combining the CDR3 with reference TRBV5-1 and TRBJ1-1 gives the whole variable domain KAGVTQTPRYLIKTRGQQVTLSCSPISGHRSVSWYQQTPGQGLQFLFEYFSETQRNKGNFPGRFSGRQFSNSRSEMNVSTLELGDSALYLCASSLLGGTEAFFGQGTRLTVV.

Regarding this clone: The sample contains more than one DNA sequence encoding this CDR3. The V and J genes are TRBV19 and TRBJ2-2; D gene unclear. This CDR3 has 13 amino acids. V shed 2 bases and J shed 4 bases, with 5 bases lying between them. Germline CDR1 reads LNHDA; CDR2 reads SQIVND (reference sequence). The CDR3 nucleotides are TGTGCCAGTAGTATACTCAGCACCGGGGAGCTGTTTTTT. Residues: CASSILSTGELFF. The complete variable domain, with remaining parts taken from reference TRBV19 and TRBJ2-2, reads DGGITQSPKYLFRKEGQNVTLSCEQNLNHDAMYWYRQDPGQGLRLIYYSQIVNDFQKGDIAEGYSVSREKKESFPLTVTSAQKNPTAFYLCASSILSTGELFFGEGSRLTVL.

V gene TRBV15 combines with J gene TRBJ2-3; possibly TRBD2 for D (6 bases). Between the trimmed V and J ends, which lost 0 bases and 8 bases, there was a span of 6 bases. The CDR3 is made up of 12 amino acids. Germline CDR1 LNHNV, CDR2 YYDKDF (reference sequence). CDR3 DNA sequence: TGTGCCACCAGCAGAGAGGAGGGTACGCAGTATTTT. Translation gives CATSREEGTQYF.

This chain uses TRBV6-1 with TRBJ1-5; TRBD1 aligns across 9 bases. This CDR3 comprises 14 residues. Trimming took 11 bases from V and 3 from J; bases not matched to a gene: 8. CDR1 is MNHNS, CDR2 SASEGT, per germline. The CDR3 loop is CAALTGGYNQPQHF. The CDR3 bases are TGTGCCGCACTAACAGGGGGCTACAATCAGCCCCAGCATTTT.

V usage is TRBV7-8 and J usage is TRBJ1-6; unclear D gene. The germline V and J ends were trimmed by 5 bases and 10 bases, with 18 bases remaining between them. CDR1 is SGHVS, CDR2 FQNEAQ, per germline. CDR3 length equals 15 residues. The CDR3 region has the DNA TGTGCCAGCAGCCCACCGACTCACCCAGAATCACCCCTCCACTTT. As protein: CASSPPTHPESPLHF. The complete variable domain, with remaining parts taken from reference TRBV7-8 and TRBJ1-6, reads GAGVSQSPRYKVAKRGQDVALRCDPISGHVSLFWYQQALGQGPEFLTYFQNEAQLDKSGLPSDRFFAERPEGSVSTLKIQRTQQEDSAVYLCASSPPTHPESPLHFGNGTRLTVT.

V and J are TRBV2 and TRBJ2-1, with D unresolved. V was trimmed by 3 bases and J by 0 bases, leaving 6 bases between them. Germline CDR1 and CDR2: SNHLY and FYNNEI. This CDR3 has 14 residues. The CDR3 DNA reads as TGTGCCAGCAGTGAGGTCAGCTCCTACAATGAGCAGTTCTTC. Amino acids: CASSEVSSYNEQFF.

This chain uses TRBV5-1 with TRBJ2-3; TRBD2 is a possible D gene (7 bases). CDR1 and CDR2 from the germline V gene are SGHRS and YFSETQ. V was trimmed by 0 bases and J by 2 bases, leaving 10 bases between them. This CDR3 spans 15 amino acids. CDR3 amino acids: CASSLDGGPTDTQYF. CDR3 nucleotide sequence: TGCGCCAGCAGCTTGGACGGGGGGCCCACAGATACGCAGTATTTT.

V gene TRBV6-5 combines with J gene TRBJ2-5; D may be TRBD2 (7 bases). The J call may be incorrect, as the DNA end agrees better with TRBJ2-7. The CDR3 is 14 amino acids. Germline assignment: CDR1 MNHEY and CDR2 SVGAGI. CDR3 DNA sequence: TGTGCCAGCAGTTACTCCGGGGGGCCGTACGAGCAGTACTTC. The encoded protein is CASSYSGGPYEQYF.

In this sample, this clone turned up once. CDR3 nucleotides: TGCGCCAGCAGCTGGGACTCTGACACCAGAAACACCATATATTTT. The encoded protein is CASSWDSDTRNTIYF. The V call is TRBV5-1, the J call TRBJ1-3; TRBD1 is a possible D gene (5 bases). The CDR3 runs to 15 residues. V shed 3 bases and J shed 5 bases, with 15 bases lying between them. Germline V gene data show CDR1 as SGHRS and CDR2 as YFSETQ.

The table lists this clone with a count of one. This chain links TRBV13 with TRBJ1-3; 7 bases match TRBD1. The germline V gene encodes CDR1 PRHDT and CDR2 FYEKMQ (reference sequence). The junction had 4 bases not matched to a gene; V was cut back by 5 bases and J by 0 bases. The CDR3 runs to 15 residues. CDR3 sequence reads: CASSEDRASGNTIYF. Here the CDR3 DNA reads TGTGCCAGCAGCGAAGACAGGGCCTCTGGAAACACCATATATTTT.

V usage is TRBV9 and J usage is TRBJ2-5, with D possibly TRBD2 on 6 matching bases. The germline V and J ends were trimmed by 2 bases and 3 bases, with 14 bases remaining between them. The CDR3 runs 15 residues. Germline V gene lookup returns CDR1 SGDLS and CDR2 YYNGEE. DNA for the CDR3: TGTGCCAGCAGCGTTTCGGCGGACTATGAAGAGACCCAGTACTTC. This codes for CASSVSADYEETQYF.

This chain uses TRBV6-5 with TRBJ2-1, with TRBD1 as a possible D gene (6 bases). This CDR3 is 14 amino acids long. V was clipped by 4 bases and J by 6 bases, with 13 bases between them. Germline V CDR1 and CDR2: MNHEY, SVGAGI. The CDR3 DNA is TGTGCCAGCAGTTTCCGACAGGTTACCAATGAGCAGTTCTTC. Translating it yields CASSFRQVTNEQFF.

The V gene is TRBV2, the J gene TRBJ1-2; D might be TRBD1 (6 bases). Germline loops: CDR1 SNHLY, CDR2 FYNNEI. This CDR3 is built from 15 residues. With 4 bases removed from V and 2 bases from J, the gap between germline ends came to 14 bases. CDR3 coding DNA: TGTGCCAGCAGTGCAAGCCAGGGGTACAACTATGGCTACACCTTC. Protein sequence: CASSASQGYNYGYTF.

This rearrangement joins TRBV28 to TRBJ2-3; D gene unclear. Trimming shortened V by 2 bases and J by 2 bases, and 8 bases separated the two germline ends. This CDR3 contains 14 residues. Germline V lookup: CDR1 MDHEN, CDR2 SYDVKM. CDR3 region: CASSLGGFTDTQYF. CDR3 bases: TGTGCCAGCAGTTTAGGCGGCTTCACAGATACGCAGTATTTT.

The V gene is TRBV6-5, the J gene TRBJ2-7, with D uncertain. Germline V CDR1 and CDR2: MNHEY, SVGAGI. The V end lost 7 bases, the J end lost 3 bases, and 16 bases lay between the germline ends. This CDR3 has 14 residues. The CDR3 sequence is CASTPSFLGYEQYF. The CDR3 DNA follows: TGTGCCAGCACCCCGAGTTTTCTTGGCTACGAGCAGTACTTC.

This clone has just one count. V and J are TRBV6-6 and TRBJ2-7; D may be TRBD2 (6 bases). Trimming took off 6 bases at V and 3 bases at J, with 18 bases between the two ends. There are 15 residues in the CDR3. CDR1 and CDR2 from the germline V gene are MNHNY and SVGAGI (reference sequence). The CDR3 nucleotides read TGTGCCAGCAGGGGGTCGAGCGGGTTCGTCTACGAGCAGTACTTC. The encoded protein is CASRGSSGFVYEQYF.

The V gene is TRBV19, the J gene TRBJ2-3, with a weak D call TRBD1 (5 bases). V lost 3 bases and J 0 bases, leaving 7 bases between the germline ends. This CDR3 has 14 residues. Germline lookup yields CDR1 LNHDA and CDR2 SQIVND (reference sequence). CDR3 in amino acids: CASSMTASTDTQYF. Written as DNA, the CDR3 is TGTGCCAGTAGTATGACAGCTAGCACAGATACGCAGTATTTT.

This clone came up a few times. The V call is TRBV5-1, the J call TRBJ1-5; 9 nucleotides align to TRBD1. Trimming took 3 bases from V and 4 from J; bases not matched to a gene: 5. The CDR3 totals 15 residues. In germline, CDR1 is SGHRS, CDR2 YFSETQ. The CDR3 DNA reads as TGCGCCAGCAGCTCCGGGACAGGGATTAATCAGCCCCAGCATTTT. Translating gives CASSSGTGINQPQHF.

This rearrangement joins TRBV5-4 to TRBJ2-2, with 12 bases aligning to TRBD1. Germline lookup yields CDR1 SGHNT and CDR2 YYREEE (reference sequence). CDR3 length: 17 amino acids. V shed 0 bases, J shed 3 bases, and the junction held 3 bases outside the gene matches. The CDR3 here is CASSLGDRGPDTGELFF. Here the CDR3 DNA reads TGTGCCAGCAGCTTGGGGGACAGGGGGCCGGACACCGGGGAGCTGTTTTTT.

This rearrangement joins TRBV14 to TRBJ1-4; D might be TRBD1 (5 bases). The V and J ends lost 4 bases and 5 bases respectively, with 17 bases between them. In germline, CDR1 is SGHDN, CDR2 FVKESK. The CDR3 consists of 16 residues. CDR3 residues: CASSPGLAALNEKLFF. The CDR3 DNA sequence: TGTGCCAGCAGCCCAGGGCTCGCGGCCCTAAATGAAAAACTGTTTTTT.

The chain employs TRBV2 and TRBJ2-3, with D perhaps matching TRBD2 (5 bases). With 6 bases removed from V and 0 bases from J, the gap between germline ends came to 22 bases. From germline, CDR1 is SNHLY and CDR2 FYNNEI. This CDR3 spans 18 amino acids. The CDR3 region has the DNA TGTGCCAGCAGCTGGCCTGACCGGGGAACTCTTAGCACAGATACGCAGTATTTT. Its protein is CASSWPDRGTLSTDTQYF.

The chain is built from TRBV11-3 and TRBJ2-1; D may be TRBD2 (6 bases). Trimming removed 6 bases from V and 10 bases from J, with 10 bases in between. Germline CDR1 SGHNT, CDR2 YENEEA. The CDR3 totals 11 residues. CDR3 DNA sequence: TGTGCCAGCAGACGGGGGAGGGAGCAGTTCTTC. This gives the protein CASRRGREQFF.

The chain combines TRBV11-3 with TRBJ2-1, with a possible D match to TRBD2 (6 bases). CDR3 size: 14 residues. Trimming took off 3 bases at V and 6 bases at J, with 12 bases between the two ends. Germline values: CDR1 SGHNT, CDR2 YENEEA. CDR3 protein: CASSLGGTGNEQFF. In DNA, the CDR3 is TGTGCCAGCAGCTTGGGGGGAACCGGCAATGAGCAGTTCTTC.

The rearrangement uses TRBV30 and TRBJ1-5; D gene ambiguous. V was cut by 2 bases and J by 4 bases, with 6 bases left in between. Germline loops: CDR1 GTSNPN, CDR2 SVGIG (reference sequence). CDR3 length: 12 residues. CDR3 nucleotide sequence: TGTGCCTGGAGTTGGCGGAATCAGCCCCAGCATTTT. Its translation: CAWSWRNQPQHF.

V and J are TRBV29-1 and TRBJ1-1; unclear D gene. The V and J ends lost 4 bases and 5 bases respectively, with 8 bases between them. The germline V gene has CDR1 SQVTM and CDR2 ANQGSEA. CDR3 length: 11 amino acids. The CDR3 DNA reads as TGCAGCGTTGTCGGAGGAACTGAAGCTTTCTTT. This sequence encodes CSVVGGTEAFF.